This TCR beta chain was captured in a study of human T cells and chemical hapten exposure. General observations from the study: Against controls, expanded TCRs gave rise to significantly more large CDR3 similarity clusters. Among TCRs, those above 1 in 1000 frequency were unaffected by DPC sensitization.

This clonotype has just a few counts. The antigen is unknown. It was the library that attached unique molecular identifiers to individual cDNA molecules. TCRdb re-derived calls from the RACE reads in MiXCR, one entry per CDR3 protein. The sample carries roughly 82,000 distinct CDR3 sequences, 12% recorded once. V was cut by 5 bases and J by 7 bases, with 3 bases left in between. This CDR3 contains 10 residues. Specified time point: patch test 1, 2 weeks after DPC sensitization. Regarding treatment: therapeutic diphenylcyclopropenone sensitization with weekly scalp DPC. The sequence was obtained from a woman in her sixties with alopecia areata. Some clones in this sample may be carry-over from other donors' samples. This chain connects TRBV12-3 or TRBV12-4 to TRBJ1-3, with D uncertain. Here the sequenced sample was whole blood, taken in connection with sensitization to the hapten diphenylcyclopropenone (DPC). The CDR3, as DNA: TGTGCCAGCAGTCTTAACACCATATATTTT. Amino acids: CASSLNTIYF.